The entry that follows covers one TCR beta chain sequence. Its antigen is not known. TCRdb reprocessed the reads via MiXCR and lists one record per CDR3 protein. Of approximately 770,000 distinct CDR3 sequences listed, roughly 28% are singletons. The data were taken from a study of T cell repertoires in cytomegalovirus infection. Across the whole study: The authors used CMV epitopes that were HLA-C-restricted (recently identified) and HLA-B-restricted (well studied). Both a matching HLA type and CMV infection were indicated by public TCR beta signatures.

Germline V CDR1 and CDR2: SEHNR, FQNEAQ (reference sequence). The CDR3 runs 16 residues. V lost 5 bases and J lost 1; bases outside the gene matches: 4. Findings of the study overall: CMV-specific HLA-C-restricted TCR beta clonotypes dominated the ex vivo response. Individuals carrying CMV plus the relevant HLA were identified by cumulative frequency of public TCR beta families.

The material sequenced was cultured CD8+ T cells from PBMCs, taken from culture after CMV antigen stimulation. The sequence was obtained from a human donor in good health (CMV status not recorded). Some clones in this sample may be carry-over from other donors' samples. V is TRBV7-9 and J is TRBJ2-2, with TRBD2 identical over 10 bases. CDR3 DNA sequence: TGTGCCAGCAGCAGTAGCGGGGGGATGAACACCGGGGAGCTGTTTTTT. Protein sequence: CASSSSGGMNTGELFF.